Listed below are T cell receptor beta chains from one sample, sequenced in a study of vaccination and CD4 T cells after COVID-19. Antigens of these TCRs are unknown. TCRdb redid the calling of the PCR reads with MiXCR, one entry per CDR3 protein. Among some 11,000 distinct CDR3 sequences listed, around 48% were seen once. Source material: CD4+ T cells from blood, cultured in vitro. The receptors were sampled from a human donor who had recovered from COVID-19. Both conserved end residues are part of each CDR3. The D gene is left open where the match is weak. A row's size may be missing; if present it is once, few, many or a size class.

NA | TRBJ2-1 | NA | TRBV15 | TGTGCCACCAGCAGAGGGACCCGAAGGAATGAGCAGTTCTTC | CATSRGTRRNEQFF
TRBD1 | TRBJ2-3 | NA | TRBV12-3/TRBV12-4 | TGTGCCAGCAGTCCCGGACAGGGGGGCACAGATACGCAGTATTTT | CASSPGQGGTDTQYF
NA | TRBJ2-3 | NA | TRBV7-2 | TGTGCCAGCAGCTTAGGAGACCACCCCACAGATACGCAGTATTTT | CASSLGDHPTDTQYF
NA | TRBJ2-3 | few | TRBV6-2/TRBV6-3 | TGTGCCAGCAGTTACGCGGCTAATACGCAGTATTTT | CASSYAANTQYF
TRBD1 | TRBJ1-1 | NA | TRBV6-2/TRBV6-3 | TGTGCCAGCAGTTTTACAGGGGAGTGGACTGAAGCTTTCTTT | CASSFTGEWTEAFF
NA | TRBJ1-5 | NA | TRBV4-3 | TGCGCCAGCAGCCAAGACCCCCACCGGGGCAATCAGCCCCAGCATTTT | CASSQDPHRGNQPQHF
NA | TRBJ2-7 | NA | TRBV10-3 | TGTGCCAGCAGTGGCCAGGTGACCTACGAGCAGTACTTC | CASSGQVTYEQYF
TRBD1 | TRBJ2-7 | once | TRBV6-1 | TGTGCCAGCATTCCCGACAGGGATCTGTACGAGCAGTACTTC | CASIPDRDLYEQYF
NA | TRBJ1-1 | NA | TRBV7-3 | TGTGCCAGCAGCTCATACTCGAACACTGAAGCTTTCTTT | CASSSYSNTEAFF
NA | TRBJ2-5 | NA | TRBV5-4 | TGTGCCAGCAGCCCGGGACCATACCAAGAGACCCAGTACTTC | CASSPGPYQETQYF
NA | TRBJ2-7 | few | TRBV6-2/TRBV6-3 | TGTGCCAGCAGTTACTCGACTGTCTCCTACGAGCAGTACTTC | CASSYSTVSYEQYF
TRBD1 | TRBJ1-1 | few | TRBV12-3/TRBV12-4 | TGTGCCAGCAGGGGGGACAGAGGGAACACTGAAGCTTTCTTT | CASRGDRGNTEAFF
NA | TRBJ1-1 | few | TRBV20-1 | TGCAGTGCCCCCCGACAGGAGGGCACTGAAGCTTTCTTT | CSAPRQEGTEAFF
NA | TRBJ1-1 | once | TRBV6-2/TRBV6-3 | TGTGCCAGCAGTCGGGAGGGCACAATGAACACTGAAGCTTTCTTT | CASSREGTMNTEAFF
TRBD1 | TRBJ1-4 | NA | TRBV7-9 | TGTGCCAGCAGCAGGGACAGGATTAATGAAAAACTGTTTTTT | CASSRDRINEKLFF
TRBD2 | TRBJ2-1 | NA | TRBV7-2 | TGTGCCAGCAGCTCTAGGAGGCGGGAGGGCCGTAGTGAGCAGTTCTTC | CASSSRRREGRSEQFF
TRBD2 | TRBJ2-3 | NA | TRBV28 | TGTGCCAGCAGTTTTAGGGCGGGGGGAACAGATACGCAGTATTTT | CASSFRAGGTDTQYF
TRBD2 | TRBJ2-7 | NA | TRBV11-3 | TGTGCCAGCAGCGCCCCACTAGCGGCCTCCTACGAGCAGTACTTC | CASSAPLAASYEQYF
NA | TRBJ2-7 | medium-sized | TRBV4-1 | TGCGCCAGCAGCCAAGTTTACTACTACGAGCAGTACTTC | CASSQVYYYEQYF
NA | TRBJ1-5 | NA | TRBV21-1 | TGTGCCAGCAGCAAAGCGCCATGTAAAGGGGGCGACTTCGGTCCTCAGCCCCAGCATTTT | CASSKAPCKGGDFGPQPQHF
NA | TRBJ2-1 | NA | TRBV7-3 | TGTGCCAGCAGCTCCTCGGGGGACAATGAGCAGTTCTTC | CASSSSGDNEQFF
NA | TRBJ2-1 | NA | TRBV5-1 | TGCGCCAGCAGCAGACCCCGGTTACTCTACAATGAGCAGTTCTTC | CASSRPRLLYNEQFF
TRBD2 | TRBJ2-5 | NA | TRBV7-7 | TGTGCTAGCAGCCACCCTTATCGGGGGGAAGAGACCCAGTACTTC | CASSHPYRGEETQYF
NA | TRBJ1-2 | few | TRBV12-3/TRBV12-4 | TGTGCCAGCAGGGCTGGACAGTCTAGCAACTATGGCTACACCTTC | CASRAGQSSNYGYTF
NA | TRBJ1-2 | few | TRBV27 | TGTGCCAGCAAGACGGGGGCGGTTGGCTACACCTTC | CASKTGAVGYTF
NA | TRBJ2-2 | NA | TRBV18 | TGTGCCAGCTCACCAGGGCTTCCCCTAGGGGAGCTGTTTTTT | CASSPGLPLGELFF
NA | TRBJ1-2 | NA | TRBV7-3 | TGTGCCGGCAGCTTAGGACCGGGGGTCTATGGCTACACCTTC | CAGSLGPGVYGYTF
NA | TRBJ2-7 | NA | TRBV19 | TGTGCCAGTAGTCCTACCCCGGGGCCTTACTCCGAGCAGTACTTC | CASSPTPGPYSEQYF
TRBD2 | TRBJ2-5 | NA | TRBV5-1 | TGCGCCAGCGCACGAGGGGTATACGGGACTAGCGGGGCGGCGGGGACCCAGTACTTC | CASARGVYGTSGAAGTQYF
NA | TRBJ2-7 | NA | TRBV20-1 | TGCAGTGCTAGGGACCCTAGGGCCCATTACGAGCAGTACTTC | CSARDPRAHYEQYF
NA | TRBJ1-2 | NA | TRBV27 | TGTGCCAGCACTCAAAGGTCTAACTATGGCTACACCTTC | CASTQRSNYGYTF
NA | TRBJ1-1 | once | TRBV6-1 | TGTGCCAGCAGTCTGGACATGAACACTGAAGCTTTCTTT | CASSLDMNTEAFF
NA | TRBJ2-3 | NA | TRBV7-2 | TGTGCCAGCACCGTTCAAGTCACAGATACGCAGTATTTT | CASTVQVTDTQYF
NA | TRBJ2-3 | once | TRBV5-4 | TGTGCCAGCAGCATGGACGTCACAGATACGCAGTATTTT | CASSMDVTDTQYF
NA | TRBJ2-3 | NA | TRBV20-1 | TGCAGTGCTAGAGATCGTGCAGGGACCCCAGGAGATACGCAGTATTTT | CSARDRAGTPGDTQYF
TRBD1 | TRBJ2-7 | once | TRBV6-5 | TGTGCCAGCAGTTATTACGACAGGGGCTACGAGCAGTACTTC | CASSYYDRGYEQYF
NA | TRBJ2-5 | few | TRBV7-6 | TGTGCCAGCAGCGCCCTCCAAGAGACCCAGTACTTC | CASSALQETQYF
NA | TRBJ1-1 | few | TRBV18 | TGTGCCAGCTCACCAAGAGGGATTGATACTGAAGCTTTCTTT | CASSPRGIDTEAFF
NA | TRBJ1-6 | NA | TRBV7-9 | TGTGCCAGCAGCGAAGTGGGGGCCCGATATTCACCCCTCCACTTT | CASSEVGARYSPLHF
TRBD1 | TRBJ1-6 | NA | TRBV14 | TGTGCCAGCAGCCTTAGGACAGGGCTCTCACCCCTCCACTTT | CASSLRTGLSPLHF